Below, 23 T cell receptor beta chains from the same sample are listed, as sequenced in a study of control samples from healthy donors and cancer patients. Generated by immunoSEQ multiplex PCR, the TCRdb table keeps only in-frame clones and is missing some. The repertoire holds 40,000 or so clones, with less than 95% as singletons. Sequencing used PBMCs. These TCRs come from a woman aged 40-49 years with head and neck cancer.

V and J are TRBV19 and TRBJ2-5; TRBD1 might be the D (6 bases). This CDR3 has 14 amino acids. Germline CDR1 LNHDA, CDR2 SQIVND (reference sequence). Trimming cost V 3 bases and J 5 bases, with 13 bases left between them. The CDR3 DNA reads TGTGCCAGTAGTATCGGCCCTCAGGGGGAGACCCAGTACTTC. It yields the protein CASSIGPQGETQYF.

V and J are TRBV14 and TRBJ1-2, with D uncertain. The CDR3 spans 15 residues. CDR1 SGHDN and CDR2 FVKESK come from the germline V gene. The germline V and J ends were trimmed by 0 bases and 2 bases, with 10 bases remaining between them. CDR3 nucleotides: TGTGCCAGCAGCCAAGATAGGGCCAGCAACTATGGCTACACCTTC. Translated, it gives CASSQDRASNYGYTF. The whole variable domain, filled in from reference TRBV14 and TRBJ1-2, reads EAGVTQFPSHSVIEKGQTVTLRCDPISGHDNLYWYRRVMGKEIKFLLHFVKESKQDESGMPNNRFLAERTGGTYSTLKVQPAELEDSGVYFCASSQDRASNYGYTFGSGTRLTVV.

This chain links TRBV6-5 with TRBJ1-2; a weak D match, TRBD1 (5 bases). Germline lookup yields CDR1 MNHEY and CDR2 SVGAGI. CDR3 size: 13 residues. V lost 5 bases to trimming and J lost 3 bases, with 10 bases between them. The CDR3 sequence: CASSRGDYYGYTF. The CDR3 nucleotides are TGTGCCAGCAGTAGGGGCGACTACTATGGCTACACCTTC.

This chain connects TRBV3-1 (or the pseudogene TRBV3-2) to TRBJ2-1, with 8 nucleotides matching TRBD2. Germline V lookup: CDR1 LGHDT, CDR2 YNNKEL (reference sequence). Unmatched junction bases numbered 14, after V lost 1 base and J lost 0 bases. The CDR3 is made up of 20 amino acids. CDR3 nucleotides: TGTGCCAGCAGCCAAGTTCCGTTCGGGAGGGCCTTTTTCTCCTACAATGAGCAGTTCTTC. This sequence encodes CASSQVPFGRAFFSYNEQFF.

The rearrangement joins TRBV9 to TRBJ2-7; D may be TRBD1 or TRBD2 (5 bases each). The CDR3 loop spans 14 amino acids. Germline assignment: CDR1 SGDLS and CDR2 YYNGEE. V lost 7 bases and J 0 bases, leaving 14 bases between the germline ends. The CDR3 nucleotides read TGTGCCAGCGGCGCCGGGGCGAACTCCTACGAGCAGTACTTC. Translating gives CASGAGANSYEQYF.

The V call is TRBV18, the J call TRBJ1-2; 8 positions match TRBD1. Trimming at V came to 3 bases and at J to 1 base, leaving 4 bases not matched to a gene. The germline CDR1 and CDR2 sequences are KGHSH and LQKENI. This CDR3 region has 15 residues. The CDR3 DNA follows: TGTGCCAGCTCACCTGGGACAGGTCATAACTATGGCTACACCTTC. Its translation is CASSPGTGHNYGYTF.

The rearrangement uses TRBV19 and TRBJ2-7, with D maybe TRBD2 (6 bases). Trimming shortened V by 5 bases and J by 1 base, and 15 bases separated the two germline ends. This CDR3 spans 15 amino acids. Looked up from germline, CDR1 is LNHDA and CDR2 is SQIVND (reference sequence). Here the CDR3 reads CASSAGLALSYEQYF. CDR3 nucleotide sequence: TGTGCCAGTAGTGCCGGCCTAGCGCTTTCCTACGAGCAGTACTTC.

The gene calls are TRBV27 and TRBJ1-2; D might be TRBD1 (5 bases). CDR3 length equals 12 residues. V lost 8 bases and J 8 bases, leaving 15 bases between the germline ends. Germline V CDR1 and CDR2: MNHEY, SMNVEV (reference sequence). The CDR3 DNA reads TGTGCCAGCGGGACCTCGGCGGGGGGCTACACCTTC. Translation: CASGTSAGGYTF.

The chain uses TRBV6-5 and TRBJ1-1; D may be TRBD1 (5 bases). Trimming took off 6 bases at V and 2 bases at J, with 13 bases between the two ends. This CDR3 is built from 14 residues. The germline V gene encodes CDR1 MNHEY and CDR2 SVGAGI. Here the CDR3 reads CASRTPGGNTEAFF. In nucleotides, the CDR3 is TGTGCCAGCAGGACCCCCGGGGGTAACACTGAAGCTTTCTTT.

V is TRBV7-7 and J is TRBJ2-3; 9 bases line up with TRBD2. V dropped 1 base and J dropped 5; count of bases not matched to a gene: 4. Germline CDR1 is SSHAT and CDR2 is FNYEAQ (reference sequence). This CDR3 has 15 residues. The CDR3 sequence: CASSLGGGEGDTQYF. Written as DNA, the CDR3 is TGTGCCAGCAGCTTAGGCGGGGGGGAAGGAGATACGCAGTATTTT.

The chain's CDR3 is CASSQGELAGVETQYF. The CDR3 bases are TGCGCCAGCAGCCAAGGAGAGCTAGCGGGAGTTGAGACCCAGTACTTC. The chain has TRBV4-1 and TRBJ2-5; 10 bases agree with TRBD2. The CDR3 length is 16 residues. J gave up 5 bases and V 1 base, and 7 bases lay outside the gene matches. Germline V gives CDR1 MGHRA, CDR2 YSYEKL.

The rearrangement links TRBV6-5 to TRBJ2-2, with D perhaps being TRBD1 or TRBD2 (5 bases each). The germline CDR1 and CDR2 sequences are MNHEY and SVGAGI. This CDR3 comprises 14 residues. The ends were cut back, 10 bases at V and 6 bases at J, with 18 bases in the middle. CDR3 nucleotide sequence: TGTGCCATCGGGACCGTCTTGGGCGCCGGGGAGCTGTTTTTT. This codes for CAIGTVLGAGELFF.

The gene calls are TRBV7-2 and TRBJ2-3; 7 bases are shared with TRBD2. This CDR3 region has 16 residues. Germline values: CDR1 SGHTA, CDR2 FQGNSA. J lost 2 bases, V lost 5 bases, and 10 bases had no gene match. This CDR3 reads CASSLGLDPLTDTQYF. The CDR3 DNA reads as TGTGCCAGCAGCCTCGGACTAGACCCGCTCACAGATACGCAGTATTTT.

The gene calls are TRBV6-5 and TRBJ1-3; no clear D. Germline V gene sequence: CDR1 MNHEY, CDR2 SVGAGI. V lost 3 bases to trimming and J lost 0 bases, with 9 bases between them. CDR3 length equals 15 residues. The DNA of the CDR3 is TGTGCCAGCAGTTATAACCGGGACTCTGGAAACACCATATATTTT. As protein: CASSYNRDSGNTIYF.

The V gene is TRBV2, the J gene TRBJ1-5, with 7 bases lining up with TRBD1. After removal of 7 bases from V and 3 bases from J, the junction contained 9 bases not matched to a gene. CDR3 length: 15 residues. The germline V gene has CDR1 SNHLY and CDR2 FYNNEI. The CDR3 sequence: CASTQRGQINQPQHF. DNA of the CDR3: TGTGCCAGCACCCAAAGGGGACAGATCAATCAGCCCCAGCATTTT.

The chain combines TRBV10-2 with TRBJ2-7, with TRBD1 as a possible D gene (5 bases). This CDR3 spans 14 amino acids. The V end lost 3 bases, the J end lost 7 bases, and 16 bases lay between the germline ends. The germline V gene encodes CDR1 WSHSY and CDR2 SAAADI. The CDR3 loop is CASSENSRDDEQYF. In DNA, the CDR3 is TGCGCCAGCAGTGAAAACAGCAGGGATGATGAGCAGTACTTC.

This clone showed up just once. This chain links TRBV18 with TRBJ2-7; tentative D call: TRBD2 (6 bases). There are 15 residues in the CDR3. V gave up 5 bases and J gave up 4 bases, with 18 bases separating them. Germline assignment: CDR1 KGHSH and CDR2 LQKENI. This CDR3 reads CASSDTRDSGYEQYF. The CDR3 DNA reads TGTGCCAGCTCAGACACCAGGGACTCTGGATACGAGCAGTACTTC.

The J gene is TRBJ2-3, the V gene TRBV10-2; no clear D. Germline assignment: CDR1 WSHSY and CDR2 SAAADI. This CDR3 spans 13 amino acids. Trimming cost V 5 bases and J 1 base, with 7 bases left between them. CDR3 sequence reads: CASSWRRTDTQYF. The CDR3, as DNA: TGCGCCAGCAGTTGGCGGCGCACAGATACGCAGTATTTT.

V gene TRBV14 combines with J gene TRBJ2-3, with 16 positions matching TRBD2. Germline V gives CDR1 SGHDN, CDR2 FVKESK. The V gene end was trimmed by 4 bases and the J gene end by 1 base; junction bases not matched to a gene: 5. The CDR3 runs 18 residues. The CDR3 coding sequence is TGTGCCAGCAGCCGACCGGGACTAGCGGGGGGGGGCACAGATACGCAGTATTTT. As protein: CASSRPGLAGGGTDTQYF.

The chain is built from TRBV11-2 and TRBJ2-3; TRBD2 agrees at 9 bases. Germline trimming cut 4 bases from V and 4 bases from J; bases unmatched to any gene: 9. The CDR3 extends over 16 amino acids. Per germline, CDR1 SGHAT and CDR2 FQNNGV. CDR3 residues: CASSSKNSGSADTQYF. The DNA of the CDR3 is TGTGCCAGCAGCTCAAAAAATAGCGGGAGCGCAGATACGCAGTATTTT. The full variable domain, rest sourced from reference TRBV11-2 and TRBJ2-3, is EAGVAQSPRYKIIEKRQSVAFWCNPISGHATLYWYQQILGQGPKLLIQFQNNGVVDDSQLPKDRFSAERLKGVDSTLKIQPAKLEDSAVYLCASSSKNSGSADTQYFGPGTRLTVL.

This clone was detected once. The chain couples TRBV10-1 to TRBJ1-1, with 7 nucleotides matching TRBD1. V dropped 6 bases and J dropped 1; count of bases not matched to a gene: 11. The CDR3 runs 16 residues. Germline assignment: CDR1 WNHNN and CDR2 SYGVQD (reference sequence). CDR3 bases: TGCGCCAGCAGCCGGGACAGTCAAGCCCGGAACACTGAAGCTTTCTTT. Its protein product is CASSRDSQARNTEAFF.

V and J are TRBV6-5 and TRBJ2-4; D possibly uses TRBD1 or TRBD2 (5 bases each). The germline V gene encodes CDR1 MNHEY and CDR2 SVGAGI. The V and J ends lost 5 bases and 2 bases respectively, with 7 bases between them. This CDR3 comprises 13 residues. The CDR3 spells CASSRGPKNIQYF. The CDR3 DNA reads as TGTGCCAGCAGTAGGGGACCCAAAAACATTCAGTACTTC.

The gene calls are TRBV7-9 and TRBJ2-7, with 16 bases lining up with TRBD2. V shed 5 bases and J 7 bases; nucleotides not matched to a gene: 11. This CDR3 spans 17 amino acids. Germline CDR1 reads SEHNR; CDR2 reads FQNEAQ (reference sequence). CDR3 sequence: CASSAAGTSGGAKEQYF. As DNA, the CDR3 is TGTGCCAGCAGCGCGGCCGGGACTAGCGGGGGGGCCAAGGAGCAGTACTTC.